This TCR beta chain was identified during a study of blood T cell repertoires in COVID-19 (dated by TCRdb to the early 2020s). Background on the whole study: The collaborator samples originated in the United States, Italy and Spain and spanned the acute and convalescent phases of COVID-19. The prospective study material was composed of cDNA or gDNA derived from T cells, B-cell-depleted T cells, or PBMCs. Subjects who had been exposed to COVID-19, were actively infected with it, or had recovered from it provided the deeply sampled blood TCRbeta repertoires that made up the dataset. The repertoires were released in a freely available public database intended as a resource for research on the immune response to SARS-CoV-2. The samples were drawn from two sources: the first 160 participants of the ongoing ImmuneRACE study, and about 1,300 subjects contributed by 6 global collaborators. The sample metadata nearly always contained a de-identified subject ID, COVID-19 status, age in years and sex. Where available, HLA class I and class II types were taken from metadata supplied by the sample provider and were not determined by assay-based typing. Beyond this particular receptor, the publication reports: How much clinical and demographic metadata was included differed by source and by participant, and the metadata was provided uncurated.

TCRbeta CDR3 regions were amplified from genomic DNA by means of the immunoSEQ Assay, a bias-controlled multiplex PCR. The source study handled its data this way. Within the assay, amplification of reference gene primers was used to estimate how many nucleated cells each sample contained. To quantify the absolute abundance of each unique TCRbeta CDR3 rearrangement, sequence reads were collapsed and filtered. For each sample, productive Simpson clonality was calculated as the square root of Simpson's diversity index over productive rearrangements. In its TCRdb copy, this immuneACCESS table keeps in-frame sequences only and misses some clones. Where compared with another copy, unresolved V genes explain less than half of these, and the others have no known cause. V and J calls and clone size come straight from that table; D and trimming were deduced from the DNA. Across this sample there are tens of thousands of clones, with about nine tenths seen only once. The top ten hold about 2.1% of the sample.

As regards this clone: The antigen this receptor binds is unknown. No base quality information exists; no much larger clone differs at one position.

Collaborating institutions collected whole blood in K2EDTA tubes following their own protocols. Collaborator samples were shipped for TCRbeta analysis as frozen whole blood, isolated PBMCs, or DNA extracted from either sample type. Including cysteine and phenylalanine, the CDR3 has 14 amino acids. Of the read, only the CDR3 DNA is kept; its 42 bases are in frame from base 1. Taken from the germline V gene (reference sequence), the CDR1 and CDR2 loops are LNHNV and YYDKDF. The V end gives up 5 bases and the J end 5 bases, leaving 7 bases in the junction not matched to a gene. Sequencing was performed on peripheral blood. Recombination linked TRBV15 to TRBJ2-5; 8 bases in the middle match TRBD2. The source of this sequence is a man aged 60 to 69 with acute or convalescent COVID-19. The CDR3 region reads CATSSSGYGETQYF. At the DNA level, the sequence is TGTGCCACCAGCTCTAGCGGGTACGGCGAGACCCAGTACTTC.